This T cell receptor beta chain stems from a study of read filtering for tumor transcriptome and immune sequencing. Study-wide context: Mean patient age was approximately 66 years, range roughly 45 to 85; around 16 male, roughly 14 female.

This clonotype was observed a few times. From roughly 0.4 ug of RNA, a library with molecular barcoded alpha/delta and beta/gamma adaptors was made. TCRdb analysed the reads with MiXCR anew, one entry per CDR3 protein. The sample has about 130,000 distinct CDR3 sequences, roughly 13% seen once. The length of the CDR3 is 16 residues. The V gene's germline CDR1 is LGHDT and CDR2 YNNKEL (reference sequence). Losses at the gene ends were 3 bases for V and 2 bases for J; bases not matched to a gene: 3. Material for sequencing was a population of CD138-negative cells sorted from bone marrow. This chain joins TRBV3-1 and TRBJ2-7; the match to TRBD2 covers 14 bases. This clonotype originated in a donor at least 40 years old with multiple myeloma. CDR3 coding DNA: TGTGCCAGCAGCCACCGGACTAGCGGGAGGCCCTACGAGCAGTACTTC. It codes for CASSHRTSGRPYEQYF.